Only a few counts were recorded for the clone carrying this T cell receptor beta chain. Its antigen is currently unknown. The CDR3 totals 13 residues. The V and J ends lost 2 bases and 5 bases respectively, with 9 bases between them. Germline-derived CDR1 and CDR2 are LGHDT and YNNKEL (reference sequence). The entry originates in a study of T-cell memory formation after mild COVID-19. Overall study context: TCR clusters largely stayed donor specific.

TCRdb passed the 5' RACE reads through MiXCR, listing each CDR3 protein once. The sample contains roughly 550,000 distinct CDR3 sequences, roughly 20% of which appear only once. Study-level findings and limits: Of the contracting clones, CD4+ ones lay mainly in CM and EM, and CD8+ ones in EMRA. There were some responding clones in pre-infection memory, which suggested that cross-reactive memory had joined.

The chain is built from TRBV3-1 and TRBJ1-1, with D possibly being TRBD1 (6 bases). The sample consisted of PBMCs or a T cell subset sorted from them (not recorded which). This TCR was sampled from an adult woman who had mild COVID-19 (a few samples of this study predate the infection). Cell type and time point are not known. The CDR3 DNA reads TGTGCCAGCAGCCAAATCCAGGGGACTGAAGCTTTCTTT. This translates into CASSQIQGTEAFF.